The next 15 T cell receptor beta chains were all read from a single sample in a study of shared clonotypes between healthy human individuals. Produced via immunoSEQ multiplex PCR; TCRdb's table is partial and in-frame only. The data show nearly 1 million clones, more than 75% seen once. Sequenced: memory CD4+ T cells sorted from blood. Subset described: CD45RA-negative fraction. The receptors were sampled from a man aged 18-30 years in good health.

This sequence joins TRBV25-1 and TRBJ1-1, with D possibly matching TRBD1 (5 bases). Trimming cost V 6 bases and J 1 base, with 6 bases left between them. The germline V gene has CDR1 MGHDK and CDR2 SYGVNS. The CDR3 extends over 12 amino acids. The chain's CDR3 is CASRRGNTEAFF. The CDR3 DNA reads TGTGCCAGCAGAAGGGGGAACACTGAAGCTTTCTTT.

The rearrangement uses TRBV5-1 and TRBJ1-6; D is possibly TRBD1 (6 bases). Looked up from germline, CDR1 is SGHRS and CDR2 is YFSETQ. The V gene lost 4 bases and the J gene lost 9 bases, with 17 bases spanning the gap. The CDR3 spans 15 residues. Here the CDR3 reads CASSPNREFRSPLHF. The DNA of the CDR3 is TGCGCCAGCAGCCCGAACAGGGAATTTCGTTCACCCCTCCACTTT.

CDR3 in DNA: TGTGCCAGCAGTTCCAGGGGGGGGAGAGCTACAGATACGCAGTATTTT. Protein sequence: CASSSRGGRATDTQYF. The J gene is TRBJ2-3, the V gene TRBV7-9; D may correspond to TRBD1 or TRBD2 (7 bases each). Trimming left V 6 bases short and J 3 bases short, with 19 bases between. The length of the CDR3 is 16 residues. Looked up from germline, CDR1 is SEHNR and CDR2 is FQNEAQ (reference sequence). The whole variable domain, remainder taken from reference TRBV7-9 and TRBJ2-3, is DTGVSQNPRHKITKRGQNVTFRCDPISEHNRLYWYRQTLGQGPEFLTYFQNEAQLEKSRLLSDRFSAERPKGSFSTLEIQRTEQGDSAMYLCASSSRGGRATDTQYFGPGTRLTVL.

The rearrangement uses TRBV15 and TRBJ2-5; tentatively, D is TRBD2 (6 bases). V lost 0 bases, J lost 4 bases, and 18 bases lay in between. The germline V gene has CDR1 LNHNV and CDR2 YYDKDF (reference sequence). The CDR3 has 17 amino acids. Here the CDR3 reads CATSRDPPMTSTETQYF. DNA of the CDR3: TGTGCCACCAGCAGAGATCCCCCCATGACTAGTACAGAGACCCAGTACTTC.

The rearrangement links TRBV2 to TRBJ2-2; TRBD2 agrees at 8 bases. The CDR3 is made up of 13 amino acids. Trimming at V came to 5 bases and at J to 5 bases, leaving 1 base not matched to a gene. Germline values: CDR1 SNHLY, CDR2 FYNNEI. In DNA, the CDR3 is TGTGCCAGCAGTACGGGGGGGACCGGGGAGCTGTTTTTT. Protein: CASSTGGTGELFF.

As DNA, the CDR3 is TGTGCCAGTAGTATCGTCTCAGGGGGGCGCAGGGGATACACTGAAGCTTTCTTT. Its translation: CASSIVSGGRRGYTEAFF. The chain joins TRBV19 to TRBJ1-1, with 7 bases that match TRBD1. Germline CDR1 and CDR2: LNHDA and SQIVND (reference sequence). The CDR3 has 18 amino acids. The trim removed 3 bases at V and 3 bases at J, leaving 16 bases unmatched.

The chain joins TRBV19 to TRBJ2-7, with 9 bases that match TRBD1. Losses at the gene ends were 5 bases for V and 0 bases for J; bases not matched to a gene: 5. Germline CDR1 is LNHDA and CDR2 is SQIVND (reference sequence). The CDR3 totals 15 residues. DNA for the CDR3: TGTGCCAGTAGTCTCATGACAGGGGGCTCCTACGAGCAGTACTTC. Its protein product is CASSLMTGGSYEQYF.

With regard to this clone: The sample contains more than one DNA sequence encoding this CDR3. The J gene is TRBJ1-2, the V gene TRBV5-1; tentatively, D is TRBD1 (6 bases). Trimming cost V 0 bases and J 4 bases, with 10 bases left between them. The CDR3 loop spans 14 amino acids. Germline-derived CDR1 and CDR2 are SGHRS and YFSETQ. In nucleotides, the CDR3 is TGCGCCAGCAGCTTGGAGGGGGTTCGCTATGGCTACACCTTC. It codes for CASSLEGVRYGYTF.

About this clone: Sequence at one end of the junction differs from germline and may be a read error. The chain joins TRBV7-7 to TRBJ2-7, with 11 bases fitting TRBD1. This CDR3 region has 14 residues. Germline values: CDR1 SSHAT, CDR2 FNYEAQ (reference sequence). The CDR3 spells CASSPGTGGYEQYF. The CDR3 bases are TGTGCTAGCAGCCCAGGGACAGGGGGCTACGAGCAGTACTTC.

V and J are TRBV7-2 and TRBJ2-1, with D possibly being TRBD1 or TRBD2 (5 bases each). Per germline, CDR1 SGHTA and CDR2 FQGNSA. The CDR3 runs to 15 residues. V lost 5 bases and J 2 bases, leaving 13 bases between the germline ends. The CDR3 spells CASSTGATPYNEQFF. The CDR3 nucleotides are TGTGCCAGCAGCACCGGGGCAACACCCTACAATGAGCAGTTCTTC. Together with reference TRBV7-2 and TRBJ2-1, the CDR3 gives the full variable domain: GAGVSQSPSNKVTEKGKDVELRCDPISGHTALYWYRQSLGQGLEFLIYFQGNSAPDKSGLPSDRFSAERTGGSVSTLTIQRTQQEDSAVYLCASSTGATPYNEQFFGPGTRLTVL.

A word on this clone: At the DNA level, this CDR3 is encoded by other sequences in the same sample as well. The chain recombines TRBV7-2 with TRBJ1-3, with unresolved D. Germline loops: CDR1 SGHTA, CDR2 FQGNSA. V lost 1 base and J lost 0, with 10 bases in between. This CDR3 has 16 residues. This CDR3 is CASSLEPGSSGNTIYF. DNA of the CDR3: TGTGCCAGCAGCTTAGAACCGGGAAGCTCTGGAAACACCATATATTTT.

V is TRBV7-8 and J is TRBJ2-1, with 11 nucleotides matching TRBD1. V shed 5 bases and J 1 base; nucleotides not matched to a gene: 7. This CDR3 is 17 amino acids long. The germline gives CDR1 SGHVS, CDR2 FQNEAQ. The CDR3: CASSRTGGKSSYNEQFF. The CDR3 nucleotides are TGTGCCAGCAGCCGGACAGGGGGCAAGAGTTCCTACAATGAGCAGTTCTTC. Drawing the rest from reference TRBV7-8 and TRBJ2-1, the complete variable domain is GAGVSQSPRYKVAKRGQDVALRCDPISGHVSLFWYQQALGQGPEFLTYFQNEAQLDKSGLPSDRFFAERPEGSVSTLKIQRTQQEDSAVYLCASSRTGGKSSYNEQFFGPGTRLTVL.

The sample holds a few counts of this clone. The CDR3 is CATSSRTGGGNTIYF. The CDR3 DNA sequence: TGTGCCACCAGCAGTAGGACAGGTGGAGGGAACACCATATATTTT. This chain joins TRBV15 and TRBJ1-3, with 7 bases matching TRBD1. This CDR3 is 15 amino acids long. Germline-derived CDR1 and CDR2 are LNHNV and YYDKDF (reference sequence). Trimming removed 3 bases from V and 7 bases from J; junction bases left unmatched: 9.

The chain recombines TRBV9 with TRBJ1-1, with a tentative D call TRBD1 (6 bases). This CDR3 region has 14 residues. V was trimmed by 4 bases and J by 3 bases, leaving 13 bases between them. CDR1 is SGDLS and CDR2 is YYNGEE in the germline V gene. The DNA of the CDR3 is TGTGCCAGCAGCCGTGACAGGAGCGACACTGAAGCTTTCTTT. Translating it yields CASSRDRSDTEAFF.

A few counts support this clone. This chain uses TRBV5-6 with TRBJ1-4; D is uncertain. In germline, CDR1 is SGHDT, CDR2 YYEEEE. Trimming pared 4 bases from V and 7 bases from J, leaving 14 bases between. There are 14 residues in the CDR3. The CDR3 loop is CASSPRLRGEKLFF. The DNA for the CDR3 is TGTGCCAGCAGCCCCCGCCTCCGGGGTGAAAAACTGTTTTTT.